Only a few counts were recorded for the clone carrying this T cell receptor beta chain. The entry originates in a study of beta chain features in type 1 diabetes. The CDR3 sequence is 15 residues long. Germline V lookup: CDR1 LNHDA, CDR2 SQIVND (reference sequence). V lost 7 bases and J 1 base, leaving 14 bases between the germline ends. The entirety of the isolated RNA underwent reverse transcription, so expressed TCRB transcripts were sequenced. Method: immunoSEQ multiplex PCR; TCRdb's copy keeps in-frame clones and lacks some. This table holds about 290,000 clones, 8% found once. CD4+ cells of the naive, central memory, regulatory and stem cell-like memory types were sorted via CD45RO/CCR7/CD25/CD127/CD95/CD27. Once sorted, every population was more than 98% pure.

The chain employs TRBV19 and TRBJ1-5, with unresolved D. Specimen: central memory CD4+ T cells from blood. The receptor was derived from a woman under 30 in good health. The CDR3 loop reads CASKSAQLSNQPQHF. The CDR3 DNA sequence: TGTGCCAGTAAATCAGCCCAGCTCAGCAATCAGCCCCAGCATTTT.